A selection of T cell receptor beta chains follows, all from one sample in a study of blood T cell repertoires in COVID-19. Using immunoSEQ multiplex PCR, the repertoire was profiled, and TCRdb retains in-frame clones only, with some absent. The table lists approximately 250,000 clones, about 82% of them singletons. The sequenced sample was peripheral blood. These TCRs come from a man aged 45 to 65 with COVID-19, enrolled during active disease. Each CDR3 is given with its conserved first and last residue. A D gene is named only where the DNA matches it firmly. Clone size is shown for a subset of rows, as once, few, many or a class of expanded clone.

v_gene: TRBV15; j_gene: TRBJ2-7; d_gene: .; abundance: .; CDR3nt: TGTGCCACCAGCACCTCCCGAGGGGGATACGAGCAGTACTTC; CDR3aa: CATSTSRGGYEQYF
v_gene: TRBV11-2; j_gene: TRBJ2-1; d_gene: .; abundance: .; CDR3nt: TGTGCCAGCAGCTTGCGGCTGAGCTCCTACAATGAGCAGTTCTTC; CDR3aa: CASSLRLSSYNEQFF
v_gene: TRBV11-2; j_gene: TRBJ2-2; d_gene: .; abundance: .; CDR3nt: TGTGCCAGCAGCCCCCACGCCCGGGGCGGGGAGCTGTTTTTT; CDR3aa: CASSPHARGGELFF
v_gene: TRBV27; j_gene: TRBJ2-7; d_gene: TRBD2; abundance: .; CDR3nt: TGTGCCAGCAGTACGGGACTAGCGGGCCCGGACCGGTACGAGCAGTACTTC; CDR3aa: CASSTGLAGPDRYEQYF
v_gene: TRBV5-5; j_gene: TRBJ2-1; d_gene: .; abundance: .; CDR3nt: TGTGCCAGCAGCTTGGACGGTGCGGGGAACGAGCAGTTCTTC; CDR3aa: CASSLDGAGNEQFF
v_gene: TRBV24-1; j_gene: TRBJ1-1; d_gene: .; abundance: .; CDR3nt: TGTGCCACCAGGAGTTCAGGGTCTTTGAACACTGAAGCTTTCTTT; CDR3aa: CATRSSGSLNTEAFF
v_gene: TRBV6-5; j_gene: TRBJ2-1; d_gene: TRBD2; abundance: .; CDR3nt: TGTGCCAGCAGTTACGCGGGGGGCGCCCACAATGAGCAGTTCTTC; CDR3aa: CASSYAGGAHNEQFF
v_gene: TRBV11-2; j_gene: TRBJ2-3; d_gene: .; abundance: .; CDR3nt: TGTGCCAGCAGCTTAGTAGAGGGGGGGGTAGATACGCAGTATTTT; CDR3aa: CASSLVEGGVDTQYF
v_gene: TRBV5-1; j_gene: TRBJ2-3; d_gene: .; abundance: .; CDR3nt: TGCGCCAGCAGCCCAGCGGCCCATCTTACAGATACGCAGTATTTT; CDR3aa: CASSPAAHLTDTQYF
v_gene: TRBV10-2; j_gene: TRBJ2-3; d_gene: TRBD2; abundance: .; CDR3nt: TGCGCCAGCAGTGAGTGGACTAGCGGGGGTTCGGATACGCAGTATTTT; CDR3aa: CASSEWTSGGSDTQYF
v_gene: TRBV9; j_gene: TRBJ2-1; d_gene: .; abundance: .; CDR3nt: TGTGCCAGCAGCGTAGGGGGCGGGGGCACCTCCTACAATGAGCAGTTCTTC; CDR3aa: CASSVGGGGTSYNEQFF
v_gene: TRBV27; j_gene: TRBJ2-7; d_gene: .; abundance: once; CDR3nt: TGTGCCAGCAGTTTAGGCCCGATCTACGAGCAGTACTTC; CDR3aa: CASSLGPIYEQYF
v_gene: TRBV9; j_gene: TRBJ2-7; d_gene: TRBD2; abundance: .; CDR3nt: TGTGCCAGCAGCCTCGGACTAGCGGGGGGCTACGAGCAGTACTTC; CDR3aa: CASSLGLAGGYEQYF
v_gene: TRBV4-3; j_gene: TRBJ2-3; d_gene: .; abundance: .; CDR3nt: TGCGCCAGCAGCCAAGACCCACTAATAGATACGCAGTATTTT; CDR3aa: CASSQDPLIDTQYF
v_gene: TRBV29-1; j_gene: TRBJ1-2; d_gene: .; abundance: .; CDR3nt: TGCAGCGTTGAAGACCTCCGGTATGGCTACACCTTC; CDR3aa: CSVEDLRYGYTF
v_gene: TRBV7-9; j_gene: TRBJ2-7; d_gene: .; abundance: .; CDR3nt: TGTGCCAGCAGCTTACCAGAGGTTTCCTACGAGCAGTACTTC; CDR3aa: CASSLPEVSYEQYF
v_gene: TRBV2; j_gene: TRBJ2-7; d_gene: .; abundance: .; CDR3nt: TGTGCCAGCAGACTAGGCTACGAGCAGTACTTC; CDR3aa: CASRLGYEQYF
v_gene: TRBV2; j_gene: TRBJ2-5; d_gene: TRBD2; abundance: .; CDR3nt: TGTGCCAGCAGTTTACTAGCGGGGGAATGGGAGACCCAGTACTTC; CDR3aa: CASSLLAGEWETQYF
v_gene: TRBV11-1; j_gene: TRBJ2-7; d_gene: .; abundance: .; CDR3nt: TGTGCCAGCAGCCGCGGGGGGACAGGGTCTGACGAGCAGTACTTC; CDR3aa: CASSRGGTGSDEQYF
v_gene: TRBV4-2; j_gene: TRBJ2-1; d_gene: .; abundance: .; CDR3nt: TGTGCCAGCAGCCTCCGGGGGACCTCCTACAATGAGCAGTTCTTC; CDR3aa: CASSLRGTSYNEQFF
v_gene: TRBV18; j_gene: TRBJ2-3; d_gene: TRBD1; abundance: .; CDR3nt: TGTGCCAGCTCACCAAAGACAGGGGCGGATACGCAGTATTTT; CDR3aa: CASSPKTGADTQYF
v_gene: TRBV18; j_gene: TRBJ2-1; d_gene: TRBD1; abundance: .; CDR3nt: TGTGCCAGCTCACCACGACCGGACAGGGTTAACAATGAGCAGTTCTTC; CDR3aa: CASSPRPDRVNNEQFF
v_gene: TRBV9; j_gene: TRBJ2-2; d_gene: TRBD1; abundance: .; CDR3nt: TGTGCCAGCAGCGTGGGACAGGGTTACACCGGGGAGCTGTTTTTT; CDR3aa: CASSVGQGYTGELFF
v_gene: TRBV2; j_gene: TRBJ2-7; d_gene: TRBD1; abundance: .; CDR3nt: TGTGCCAGCAACCCTCCGGGACAGTCGGACCACGAGCAGTACTTC; CDR3aa: CASNPPGQSDHEQYF
v_gene: TRBV12-3/TRBV12-4; j_gene: TRBJ2-3; d_gene: .; abundance: .; CDR3nt: TGTGCCAGCAGCGAGGGCACAGATACGCAGTATTTT; CDR3aa: CASSEGTDTQYF
v_gene: TRBV5-1; j_gene: TRBJ2-3; d_gene: .; abundance: .; CDR3nt: TGCGCCAGCAGCCTTGGGTCAGGGAGCACAGATACGCAGTATTTT; CDR3aa: CASSLGSGSTDTQYF
v_gene: TRBV9; j_gene: TRBJ2-5; d_gene: .; abundance: .; CDR3nt: TGTGCCAGCAACCCAGGGAATCAGGAGACCCAGTACTTC; CDR3aa: CASNPGNQETQYF
v_gene: TRBV10-3; j_gene: TRBJ1-5; d_gene: TRBD1; abundance: once; CDR3nt: TGTGCCATCAGTGAAGGGACAGGGACGGGTCAGCCCCAGCATTTT; CDR3aa: CAISEGTGTGQPQHF
v_gene: TRBV15; j_gene: TRBJ1-6; d_gene: TRBD1; abundance: .; CDR3nt: TGTGCCACCAGCAGGGGGATCCGGGACAGCCATAATTCACCCCTCCACTTT; CDR3aa: CATSRGIRDSHNSPLHF
v_gene: TRBV30; j_gene: TRBJ2-2; d_gene: .; abundance: .; CDR3nt: TGTGCCACTAATAGGGGCAGGGGCGACACCGGGGAGCTGTTTTTT; CDR3aa: CATNRGRGDTGELFF
v_gene: TRBV11-3; j_gene: TRBJ2-3; d_gene: .; abundance: .; CDR3nt: TGTGCCAGCAGCTTGTCACAAGGCACAGATACGCAGTATTTT; CDR3aa: CASSLSQGTDTQYF
v_gene: TRBV6-1; j_gene: TRBJ1-5; d_gene: TRBD1; abundance: few; CDR3nt: TGTGCCAGCAGTGCCCACCTAGGACAGGGGAGCAATCAGCCCCAGCATTTT; CDR3aa: CASSAHLGQGSNQPQHF
v_gene: TRBV5-4; j_gene: TRBJ1-3; d_gene: .; abundance: .; CDR3nt: TGTGCCAGCAGTAACGGAGGGTCCCACTCTGGAAACACCATATATTTT; CDR3aa: CASSNGGSHSGNTIYF
v_gene: TRBV29-1; j_gene: TRBJ2-7; d_gene: .; abundance: .; CDR3nt: TGCAGCGTAGATCGTGGAGGTTACGAGCAGTACTTC; CDR3aa: CSVDRGGYEQYF
v_gene: TRBV7-9; j_gene: TRBJ1-2; d_gene: TRBD1; abundance: .; CDR3nt: TGTGCCAGCAGCCGGGGACAGGGGGCAGGTGGCTACACCTTC; CDR3aa: CASSRGQGAGGYTF
v_gene: TRBV10-3; j_gene: TRBJ2-7; d_gene: TRBD2; abundance: .; CDR3nt: TGTGCCATCAAGGCGGGGGGGCCAGGCGAGCAGTACTTC; CDR3aa: CAIKAGGPGEQYF
v_gene: TRBV4-3; j_gene: TRBJ2-2; d_gene: .; abundance: .; CDR3nt: TGCGCCAGCAGCCCGGGACATCGGGAGCTGTTTTTT; CDR3aa: CASSPGHRELFF
v_gene: TRBV6-5; j_gene: TRBJ2-7; d_gene: .; abundance: .; CDR3nt: TGTGCCAGCAGGACAGCCTTCTACGAGCAGTACTTC; CDR3aa: CASRTAFYEQYF
v_gene: TRBV2; j_gene: TRBJ2-6; d_gene: .; abundance: once; CDR3nt: TGTGCCAGCGGGGCATCTGGGGCCAACGTCCTGACTTTC; CDR3aa: CASGASGANVLTF
v_gene: TRBV27; j_gene: TRBJ1-6; d_gene: .; abundance: few; CDR3nt: TGTGCCACTAGACCTCAGGGGTTCGGTTCACCCCTCCACTTT; CDR3aa: CATRPQGFGSPLHF
v_gene: TRBV28; j_gene: TRBJ1-2; d_gene: .; abundance: .; CDR3nt: TGTGCCAGCAGTCCCTTAAACTATGGCTACACCTTC; CDR3aa: CASSPLNYGYTF
v_gene: TRBV7-9; j_gene: TRBJ2-3; d_gene: TRBD2; abundance: .; CDR3nt: TGTGCCAGCAGCTTATCCAGCGGGGGCACAGATACGCAGTATTTT; CDR3aa: CASSLSSGGTDTQYF